Listed here are 9 T cell receptor beta chains from one sample, sequenced in a study of post-analysis software for immune sequencing data (dated by TCRdb to between 2014 and 2016). Library method: PCR. Reads for this sample came from an Illumina HiSeq 2500. To reduce PCR and sequencing biases, unique molecular identifiers were incorporated into the TCR beta cDNA libraries. TCRdb trimmed public reads at Q25 via fastp, called clones via MiXCR and kept in-frame beta chains. Here each entry gathers all rows of one CDR3 protein and keeps the most common genes and DNA. This sample has about 460,000 distinct CDR3 sequences in its table, and 45% of those were observed once. The ten largest account for around 10% of the sample. Broad study findings and their caveats: Patients showed significantly higher frequencies than controls for several TRBV segments, among them TRBV5-6, TRBV5-1 and TRBV20-1.

These receptors lack a known antigen. Sequencing input: blood. These receptors were obtained from a girl between 5 and 17 years old with multiple sclerosis.

This CDR3 is CAISSRGEKLFF. CDR3 in DNA: TGTGCCATCAGTTCCAGAGGGGAAAAACTGTTTTTT. The genes are TRBV10-3 and TRBJ1-4; no firm D call. Germline V lookup: CDR1 ENHRY, CDR2 SYGVKD. There are 12 residues in the CDR3. V was pared by 5 bases and J by 8 bases, with 9 bases between.

This clonotype was seen only a few times. The genes are TRBV4-3 and TRBJ2-7, with D possibly TRBD1 on 7 matching bases. The CDR3 contains 15 residues. Germline V gene lookup returns CDR1 LGHNA and CDR2 YSLEER. V was cut by 0 bases and J by 0 bases, with 9 bases left in between. The CDR3 sequence is CASSQERDSSYEQYF. The DNA of the CDR3 is TGCGCCAGCAGCCAAGAGCGGGACAGCTCCTACGAGCAGTACTTC.

V gene TRBV5-6 combines with J gene TRBJ2-7, with 7 positions matching TRBD2. The J segment lost 2 bases and the V segment lost 7 bases, leaving 6 bases of the junction unmatched. There are 13 residues in the CDR3. The germline V gene has CDR1 SGHDT and CDR2 YYEEEE. Here the CDR3 DNA reads TGTGCCAGCGGGACTCTAGCGGCCTACGAGCAGTACTTC. Its protein product is CASGTLAAYEQYF.

This clonotype was counted a single time. The rearrangement uses TRBV20-1 and TRBJ1-1, with D unresolved. The CDR3 is 14 amino acids. The V and J ends lost 3 bases and 9 bases respectively, with 20 bases between them. Germline CDR1 DFQATT, CDR2 SNEGSKA (reference sequence). DNA of the CDR3: TGCAGTGCTAGGTACGGTGCCGGCCCCCTTAAAGCTTTCTTT. This codes for CSARYGAGPLKAFF.

This clonotype came up once. The rearrangement links TRBV12-3 or TRBV12-4 to TRBJ1-4, with 9 bases lining up with TRBD1. The J segment lost 7 bases and the V segment lost 5 bases, leaving 11 bases of the junction unmatched. The CDR3 has 16 amino acids. The CDR3 is CASSGDRASVPEKLFF. The CDR3 DNA follows: TGTGCCAGCAGTGGGGACAGGGCGTCCGTCCCTGAAAAACTGTTTTTT.

A few counts support this clonotype. The chain has TRBV20-1 and TRBJ2-7; 14 bases are a match to TRBD2. The CDR3 extends over 15 amino acids. Looked up from germline, CDR1 is DFQATT and CDR2 is SNEGSKA (reference sequence). The junction had 1 base not matched to a gene; V was cut back by 1 base and J by 2 bases. The CDR3 nucleotides read TGCAGTGCTAGAGGGACTAGCGGGGGGACCTACGAGCAGTACTTC. This encodes CSARGTSGGTYEQYF.

V and J are TRBV6-1 and TRBJ2-7, with 9 bases lining up with TRBD1. The length of the CDR3 is 15 residues. Looked up from germline, CDR1 is MNHNS and CDR2 is SASEGT. With V trimmed by 6 bases and J by 4 bases, 10 bases remained unmatched. CDR3 in DNA: TGTGCCAGCAGCTACCGGGACAGGGATGGTTACGAGCAGTACTTC. Protein product: CASSYRDRDGYEQYF.

The CDR3 protein is CASSLPSGQGAGGYTF. The CDR3 nucleotides are TGCGCCAGCAGCTTGCCTTCGGGACAGGGGGCCGGTGGCTACACCTTC. The chain recombines TRBV5-1 with TRBJ1-2, with 12 bases identical to TRBD1. V lost 1 base, J lost 7 bases, and 8 bases stayed unmatched. CDR3 length equals 16 residues. CDR1 is SGHRS, CDR2 YFSETQ, per germline.

This clonotype was counted between two and nine times. The chain couples TRBV5-1 to TRBJ2-1, with 11 bases that match TRBD2. CDR1 is SGHRS and CDR2 is YFSETQ in the germline V gene. Trimming removed 5 bases from V and 2 bases from J; junction bases left unmatched: 12. The CDR3 loop spans 18 amino acids. The CDR3 coding sequence is TGCGCCAGCAGTTCGGGCCGGAGACTAGCGGGAACCTACAATGAGCAGTTCTTC. It specifies CASSSGRRLAGTYNEQFF. The variable domain in full, with the rest retrieved from reference TRBV5-1 and TRBJ2-1, is KAGVTQTPRYLIKTRGQQVTLSCSPISGHRSVSWYQQTPGQGLQFLFEYFSETQRNKGNFPGRFSGRQFSNSRSEMNVSTLELGDSALYLCASSSGRRLAGTYNEQFFGPGTRLTVL.